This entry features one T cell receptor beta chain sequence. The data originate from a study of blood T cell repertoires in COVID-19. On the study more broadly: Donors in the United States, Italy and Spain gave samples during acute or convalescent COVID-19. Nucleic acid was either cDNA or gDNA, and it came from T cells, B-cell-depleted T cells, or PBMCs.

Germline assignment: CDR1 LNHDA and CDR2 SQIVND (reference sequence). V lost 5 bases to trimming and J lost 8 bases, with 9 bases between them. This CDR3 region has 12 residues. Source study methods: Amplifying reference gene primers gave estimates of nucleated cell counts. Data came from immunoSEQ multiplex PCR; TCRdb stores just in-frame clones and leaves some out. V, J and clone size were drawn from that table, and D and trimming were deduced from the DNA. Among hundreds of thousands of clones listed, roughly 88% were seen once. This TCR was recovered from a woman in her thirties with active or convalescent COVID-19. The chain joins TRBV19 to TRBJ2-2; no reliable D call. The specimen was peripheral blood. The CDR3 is CASSFSGGELFF. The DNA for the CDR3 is TGTGCCAGTAGTTTCTCCGGGGGGGAGCTGTTTTTT.